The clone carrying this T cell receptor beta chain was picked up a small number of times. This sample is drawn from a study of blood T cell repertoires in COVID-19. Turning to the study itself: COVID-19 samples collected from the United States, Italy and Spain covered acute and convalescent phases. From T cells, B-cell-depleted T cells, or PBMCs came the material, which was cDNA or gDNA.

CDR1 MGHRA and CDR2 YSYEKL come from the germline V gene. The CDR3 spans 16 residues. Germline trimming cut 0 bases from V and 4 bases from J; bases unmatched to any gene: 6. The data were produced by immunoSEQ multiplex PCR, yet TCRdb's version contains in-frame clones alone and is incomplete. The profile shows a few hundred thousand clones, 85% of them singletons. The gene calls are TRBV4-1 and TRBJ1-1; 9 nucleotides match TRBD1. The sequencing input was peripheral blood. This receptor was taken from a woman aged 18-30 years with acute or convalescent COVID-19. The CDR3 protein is CASSQDPTGGITEAFF. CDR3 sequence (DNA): TGCGCCAGCAGCCAAGACCCGACAGGGGGGATCACTGAAGCTTTCTTT.